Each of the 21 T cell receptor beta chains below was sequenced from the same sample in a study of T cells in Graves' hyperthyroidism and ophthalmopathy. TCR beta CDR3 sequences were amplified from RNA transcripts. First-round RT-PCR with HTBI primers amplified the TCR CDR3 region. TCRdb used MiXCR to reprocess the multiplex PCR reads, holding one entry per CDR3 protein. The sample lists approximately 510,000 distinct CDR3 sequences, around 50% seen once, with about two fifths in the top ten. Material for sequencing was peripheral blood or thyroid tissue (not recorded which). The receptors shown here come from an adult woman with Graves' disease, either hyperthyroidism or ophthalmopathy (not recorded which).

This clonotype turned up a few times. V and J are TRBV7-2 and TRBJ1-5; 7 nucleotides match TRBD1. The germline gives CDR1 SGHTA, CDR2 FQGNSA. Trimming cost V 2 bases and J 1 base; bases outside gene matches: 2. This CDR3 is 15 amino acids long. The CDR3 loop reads CASSLTGQSNQPQHF. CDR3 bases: TGTGCCAGCAGCTTAACGGGACAGAGCAATCAGCCCCAGCATTTT.

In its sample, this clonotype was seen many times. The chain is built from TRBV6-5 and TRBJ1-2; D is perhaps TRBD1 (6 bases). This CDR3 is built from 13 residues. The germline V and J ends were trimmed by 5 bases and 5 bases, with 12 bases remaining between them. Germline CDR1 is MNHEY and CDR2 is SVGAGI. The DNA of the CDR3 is TGTGCCAGCAGTCGTGGGACAACGTATGGCTACACCTTC. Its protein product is CASSRGTTYGYTF.

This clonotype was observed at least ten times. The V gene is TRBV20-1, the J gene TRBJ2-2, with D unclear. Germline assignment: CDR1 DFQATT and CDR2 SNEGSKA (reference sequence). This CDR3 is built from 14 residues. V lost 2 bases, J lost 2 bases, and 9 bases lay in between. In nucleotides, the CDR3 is TGCAGTGCTAGAAGATGGGGAAACACCGGGGAGCTGTTTTTT. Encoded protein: CSARRWGNTGELFF.

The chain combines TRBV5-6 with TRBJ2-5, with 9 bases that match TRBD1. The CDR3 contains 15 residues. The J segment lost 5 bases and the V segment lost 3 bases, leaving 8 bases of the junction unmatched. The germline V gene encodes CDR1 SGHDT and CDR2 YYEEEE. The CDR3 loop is CASSYGTGLGETQYF. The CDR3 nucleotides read TGTGCCAGCAGCTATGGGACAGGGCTTGGCGAGACCCAGTACTTC.

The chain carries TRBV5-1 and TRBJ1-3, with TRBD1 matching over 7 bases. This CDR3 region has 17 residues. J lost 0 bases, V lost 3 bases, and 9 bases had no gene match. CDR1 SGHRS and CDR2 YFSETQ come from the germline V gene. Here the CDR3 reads CASSSHPGQNSGNTIYF. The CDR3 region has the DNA TGCGCCAGCAGCTCGCATCCGGGACAGAACTCTGGAAACACCATATATTTT.

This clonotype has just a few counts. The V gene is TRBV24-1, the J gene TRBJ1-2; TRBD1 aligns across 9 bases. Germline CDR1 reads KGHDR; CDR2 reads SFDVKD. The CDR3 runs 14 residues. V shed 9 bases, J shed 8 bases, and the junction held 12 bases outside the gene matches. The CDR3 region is CATYTGTGTTGYTF. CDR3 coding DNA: TGTGCCACCTATACCGGGACAGGGACGACGGGCTACACCTTC.

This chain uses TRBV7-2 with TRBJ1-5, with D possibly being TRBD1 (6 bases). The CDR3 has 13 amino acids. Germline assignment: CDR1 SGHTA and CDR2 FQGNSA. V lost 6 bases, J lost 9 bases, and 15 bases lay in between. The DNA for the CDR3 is TGTGCCAGCAGGTCAGGGGATGGCGGGCCCCAGCATTTT. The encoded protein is CASRSGDGGPQHF.

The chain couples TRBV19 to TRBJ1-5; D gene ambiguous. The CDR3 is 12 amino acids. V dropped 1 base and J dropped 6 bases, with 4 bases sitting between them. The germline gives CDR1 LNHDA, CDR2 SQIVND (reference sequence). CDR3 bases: TGTGCCAGTAGTATAGGGGTTCAGCCCCAGCATTTT. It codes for CASSIGVQPQHF.

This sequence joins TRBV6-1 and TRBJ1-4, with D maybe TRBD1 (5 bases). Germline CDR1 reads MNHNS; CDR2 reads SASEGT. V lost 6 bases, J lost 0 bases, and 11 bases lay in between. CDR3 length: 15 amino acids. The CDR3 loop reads CASRGGAATNEKLFF. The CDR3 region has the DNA TGTGCCAGCAGGGGAGGGGCTGCAACTAATGAAAAACTGTTTTTT.

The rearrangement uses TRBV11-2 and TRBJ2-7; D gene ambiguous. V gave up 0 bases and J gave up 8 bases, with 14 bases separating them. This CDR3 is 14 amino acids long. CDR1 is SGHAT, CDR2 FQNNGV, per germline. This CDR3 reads CASSLDPLRRKQYF. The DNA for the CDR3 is TGTGCCAGCAGCTTAGACCCTTTAAGGAGAAAGCAGTACTTC.

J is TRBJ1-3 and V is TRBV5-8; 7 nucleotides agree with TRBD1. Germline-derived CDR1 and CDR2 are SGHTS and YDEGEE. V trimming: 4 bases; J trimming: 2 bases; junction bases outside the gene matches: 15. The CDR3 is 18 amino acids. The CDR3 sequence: CASSQGGDRVLTGNTIYF. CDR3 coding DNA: TGTGCCAGCAGCCAAGGGGGAGACAGGGTTTTGACTGGAAACACCATATATTTT.

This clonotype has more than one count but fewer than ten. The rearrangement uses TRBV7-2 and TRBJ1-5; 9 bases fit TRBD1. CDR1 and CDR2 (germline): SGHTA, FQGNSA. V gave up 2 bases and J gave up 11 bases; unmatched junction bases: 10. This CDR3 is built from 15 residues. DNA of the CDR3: TGTGCCAGCAGCTTACTCGGACAGGGGATAGGGGCCCAGCATTTT. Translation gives CASSLLGQGIGAQHF.

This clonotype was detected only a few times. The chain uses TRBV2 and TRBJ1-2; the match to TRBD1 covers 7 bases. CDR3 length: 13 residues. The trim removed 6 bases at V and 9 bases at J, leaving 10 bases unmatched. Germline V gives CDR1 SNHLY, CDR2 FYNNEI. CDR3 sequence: CASSSRQGLSYTF. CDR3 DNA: TGTGCCAGCAGCTCCAGACAGGGTCTCAGCTACACCTTC.

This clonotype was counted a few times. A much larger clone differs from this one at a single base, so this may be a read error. The CDR3 reads CSARVGGTGAQPQHF. The CDR3 DNA is TGCAGTGCTAGAGTAGGGGGTACAGGGGCTCAGCCCCAGCATTTT. The V and J genes are TRBV20-1 and TRBJ1-5, with 7 bases aligning to TRBD1. V lost 1 base to trimming and J lost 6 bases; unmatched junction nucleotides: 9. The germline CDR1 and CDR2 sequences are DFQATT and SNEGSKA (reference sequence). This CDR3 has 15 amino acids.

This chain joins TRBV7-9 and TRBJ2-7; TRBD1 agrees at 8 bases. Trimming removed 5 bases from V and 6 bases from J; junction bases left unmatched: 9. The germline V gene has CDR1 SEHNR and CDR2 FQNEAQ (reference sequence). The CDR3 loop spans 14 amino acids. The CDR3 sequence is CASSHRDQGAEQYF. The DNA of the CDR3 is TGTGCCAGCAGCCACCGGGACCAGGGGGCCGAGCAGTACTTC.

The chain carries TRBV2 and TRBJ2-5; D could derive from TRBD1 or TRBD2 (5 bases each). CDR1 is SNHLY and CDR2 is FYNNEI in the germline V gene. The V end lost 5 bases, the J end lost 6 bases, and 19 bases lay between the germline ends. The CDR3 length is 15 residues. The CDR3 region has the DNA TGTGCCAGCAGTTTTTGGGGGAAAGGGTCGAAGACCCAGTACTTC. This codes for CASSFWGKGSKTQYF.

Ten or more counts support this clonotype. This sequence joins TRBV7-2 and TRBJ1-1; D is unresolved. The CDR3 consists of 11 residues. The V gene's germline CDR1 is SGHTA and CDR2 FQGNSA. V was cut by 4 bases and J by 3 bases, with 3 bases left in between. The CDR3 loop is CASSYYTEAFF. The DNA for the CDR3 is TGTGCCAGCAGCTATTACACTGAAGCTTTCTTT.

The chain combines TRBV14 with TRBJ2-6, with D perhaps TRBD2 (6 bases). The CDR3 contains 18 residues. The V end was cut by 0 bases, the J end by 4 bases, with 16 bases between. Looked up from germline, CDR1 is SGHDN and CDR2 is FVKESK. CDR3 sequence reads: CASSQETVGGSGANVLTF. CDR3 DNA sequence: TGTGCCAGCAGCCAAGAAACTGTTGGAGGGTCCGGGGCCAACGTCCTGACTTTC.

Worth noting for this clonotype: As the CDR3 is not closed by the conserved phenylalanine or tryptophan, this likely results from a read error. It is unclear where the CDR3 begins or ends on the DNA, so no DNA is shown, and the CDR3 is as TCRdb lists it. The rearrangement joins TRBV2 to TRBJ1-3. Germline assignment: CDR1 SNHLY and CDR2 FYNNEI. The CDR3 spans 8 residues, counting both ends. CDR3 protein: CASSERLA.

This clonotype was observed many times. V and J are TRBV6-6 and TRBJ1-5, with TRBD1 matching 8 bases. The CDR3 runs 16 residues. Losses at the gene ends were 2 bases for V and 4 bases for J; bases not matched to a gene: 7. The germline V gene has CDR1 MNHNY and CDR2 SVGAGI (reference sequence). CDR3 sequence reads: CASSYIRDRGNQPQHF. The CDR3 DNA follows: TGTGCCAGCAGTTACATACGAGACAGGGGTAATCAGCCCCAGCATTTT.

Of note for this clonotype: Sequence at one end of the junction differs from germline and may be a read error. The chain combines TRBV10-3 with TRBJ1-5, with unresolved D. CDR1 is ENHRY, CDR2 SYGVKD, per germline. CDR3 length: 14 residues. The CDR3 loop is CASSYEGGGRNEHF. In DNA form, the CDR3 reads TGTGCCAGCAGTTACGAGGGCGGAGGAAGGAATGAGCATTTT.